The present T cell receptor beta chain was sequenced within a study of T cell repertoires in cytomegalovirus infection. About the research overall: Recently identified HLA-C-restricted and well-studied HLA-B-restricted CMV epitopes were used. It can be stated that public TCR beta signatures indicated CMV infection as well as a matching HLA type.

This clonotype was detected a few times. What it binds is unknown. TCRdb itself ran the reads through MiXCR, one entry per CDR3 protein. This sample has roughly 920,000 distinct CDR3 sequences, with around 31% found just once. The CDR3 runs to 14 residues. From germline, CDR1 is SGHTA and CDR2 FQGNSA. V was trimmed by 5 bases and J by 5 bases, leaving 15 bases between them. Study-wide results and caveats: In two of eight donors, the top clonotype was HLA-C-restricted CMV-specific. Carriers of CMV and the relevant HLA type were discriminated by public TCR beta frequency.

The rearrangement links TRBV7-2 to TRBJ1-2; D perhaps matches TRBD1 (5 bases). Sample: cultured CD8+ T cells from PBMCs, taken from culture after CMV antigen stimulation. This TCR derives from a human donor in good health (CMV status not recorded). Some clones in this sample may be carry-over from other donors' samples. This CDR3 reads CASSKDEGYYGYTF. The CDR3 coding sequence is TGTGCCAGCAGCAAAGACGAGGGGTATTATGGCTACACCTTC.